The clone carrying this TCR beta chain was counted ten times or more. Antigen specificity is unknown. This record comes from a study of CD8 T cells in ankylosing spondylitis. In germline, CDR1 is SQVTM, CDR2 ANQGSEA. The CDR3 has 13 amino acids. The ends were cut back, 4 bases at V and 8 bases at J, with 14 bases in the middle. Findings and limits, study-wide: Ankylosing spondylitis blood appeared to be characterized by a TCR beta motif of eight highly homologous variants. Several of the motif variants were reported before in synovial fluid and blood from reactive arthritis. Reportedly, disease-linked clones are significantly enriched in ankylosing spondylitis patients' matched synovial fluid.

TCRdb re-derived calls from the 5' RACE reads in MiXCR, one entry per CDR3 protein. The table has 300,000 to 350,000 distinct CDR3 sequences, less than 25% seen once; the top ten hold roughly 3.6%. Sequencing was carried out using blood, either unsorted or a sorted T cell fraction (not recorded which). The rearrangement uses TRBV29-1 and TRBJ1-4; D is possibly TRBD1 (6 bases). This TCR came from a female donor with ankylosing spondylitis or in good health (not recorded which). Here the CDR3 reads CSVGDTLTEKLFF. Here the CDR3 DNA reads TGCAGCGTTGGGGACACGCTGACCGAAAAACTGTTTTTT.